The 8 T cell receptor beta chains in this list originate from one sample, sequenced in a study of coeliac disease. TCRdb's table, derived via immunoSEQ multiplex PCR, lists solely in-frame clones and lacks some. The repertoire has roughly 4,000 clones, around 59% of them found once; the top ten carry 5.5% to 6.5%. Sequencing was done on a sample of lymphocytes from the gut lamina propria. The receptor source for this set is a man aged 65 to 85 without celiac disease.

The V call is TRBV5-1, the J call TRBJ2-7; the match to TRBD1 covers 12 bases. From germline, CDR1 is SGHRS and CDR2 YFSETQ. There are 16 residues in the CDR3. V was clipped by 3 bases and J by 5 bases; unmatched bases: 9. Here the CDR3 DNA reads TGCGCCAGCAGCTCGTCCGGGACAGGGGGCAGGAACGAGCAGTACTTC. This gives the protein CASSSSGTGGRNEQYF.

This clone has only a few counts. The chain employs TRBV7-8 and TRBJ2-3; D is uncertain. This CDR3 comprises 14 residues. V lost 3 bases and J lost 1, with 8 bases in between. Germline lookup yields CDR1 SGHVS and CDR2 FQNEAQ. The DNA of the CDR3 is TGTGCCAGCAGCTTTCGTTATGGCACAGATACGCAGTATTTT. Protein: CASSFRYGTDTQYF.

The chain couples TRBV5-1 to TRBJ2-3; 12 nucleotides line up with TRBD2. V trimming: 4 bases; J trimming: 4 bases; junction bases outside the gene matches: 10. From germline, CDR1 is SGHRS and CDR2 YFSETQ. The CDR3 has 17 residues. The CDR3 reads CASSRGLAGGGADTQYF. The DNA of the CDR3 is TGCGCCAGCAGCCGGGGACTAGCGGGCGGTGGCGCAGATACGCAGTATTTT.

The V call is TRBV5-6, the J call TRBJ2-3, with D perhaps matching TRBD2 (5 bases). V gave up 0 bases and J gave up 3 bases, with 11 bases separating them. There are 15 residues in the CDR3. Germline assignment: CDR1 SGHDT and CDR2 YYEEEE. CDR3 protein: CASSLARAGTDTQYF. The CDR3 nucleotides are TGTGCCAGCAGCTTGGCTAGGGCGGGTACAGATACGCAGTATTTT.

This clone has only one observation. The CDR3 region is CASSRTVYSNQPQHF. The CDR3 bases are TGTGCCAGCAGCAGGACAGTTTATAGCAATCAGCCCCAGCATTTT. The chain links TRBV6-5 to TRBJ1-5; D perhaps matches TRBD1 (6 bases). Per the germline V gene, CDR1 is MNHEY and CDR2 is SVGAGI. The germline V and J ends were trimmed by 6 bases and 0 bases, with 12 bases remaining between them. This CDR3 is built from 15 residues.

This chain joins TRBV29-1 and TRBJ1-5; D may be TRBD1 (5 bases). The V and J ends lost 4 bases and 0 bases respectively, with 7 bases between them. CDR1 is SQVTM, CDR2 ANQGSEA, per germline. This CDR3 is built from 13 residues. CDR3 region: CSVGQFSNQPQHF. The CDR3 DNA reads as TGCAGCGTTGGACAGTTTAGCAATCAGCCCCAGCATTTT.

The chain is built from TRBV6-6 and TRBJ2-2; perhaps TRBD1 as D (5 bases). CDR1 MNHNY and CDR2 SVGAGI come from the germline V gene (reference sequence). Trimming took off 2 bases at V and 1 base at J, with 8 bases between the two ends. The CDR3 extends over 15 amino acids. The CDR3 nucleotides are TGTGCCAGCAGTTACGTCGGACAGAACACCGGGGAGCTGTTTTTT. This sequence encodes CASSYVGQNTGELFF.

The chain couples TRBV7-6 to TRBJ1-3, with 10 bases that match TRBD1. The CDR3 sequence is 17 residues long. Trimming took 5 bases from V and 4 from J; bases not matched to a gene: 11. The V gene's germline CDR1 is SGHVS and CDR2 FNYEAQ. CDR3 sequence: CASSRTGGLRSGNTIYF. CDR3 in DNA: TGTGCCAGCAGCCGGACAGGGGGACTTCGCTCGGGAAACACCATATATTTT.